These 30 T cell receptor beta chains came from one sample sequenced in a study of blood T cell repertoires in COVID-19. This table comes from immunoSEQ multiplex PCR, and its TCRdb copy is limited to in-frame clones, with some not included. The table has fewer than 250,000 clones, around 83% seen once; the top ten hold roughly 7.6%. Source material: peripheral blood. The receptors were sampled from a woman aged 45-59 years with acute or convalescent COVID-19.

This clone was counted once. The V gene is TRBV3-1 (or the pseudogene TRBV3-2), the J gene TRBJ2-3; a weak D match, TRBD2 (6 bases). The germline V gene has CDR1 LGHDT and CDR2 YNNKEL (reference sequence). Between the trimmed V and J ends, which lost 4 bases and 2 bases, there was a span of 10 bases. The CDR3 contains 14 residues. The CDR3 loop reads CASSRGLLTDTQYF. The CDR3 bases are TGTGCCAGCAGCCGGGGACTTCTCACAGATACGCAGTATTTT.

V usage is TRBV10-3 and J usage is TRBJ2-3; D not certain. Germline V lookup: CDR1 ENHRY, CDR2 SYGVKD. The CDR3 loop spans 15 amino acids. V gave up 10 bases and J gave up 0 bases, with 17 bases separating them. CDR3 in amino acids: CATLDPLTSTDTQYF. CDR3 in DNA: TGTGCCACCCTCGATCCGTTAACTAGCACAGATACGCAGTATTTT.

This clone was detected only a few times. The same CDR3 is also encoded by other DNA sequences in this sample. This chain connects TRBV10-1 to TRBJ2-1; 7 bases map to TRBD2. This CDR3 spans 13 amino acids. Looked up from germline, CDR1 is WNHNN and CDR2 is SYGVQD (reference sequence). The ends lost 5 bases at V and 5 bases at J; junction bases unmatched: 3. The CDR3, as DNA: TGCGCCAGCAGTTCTAGCGGCGACAATGAGCAGTTCTTC. Translation gives CASSSSGDNEQFF.

The chain is built from TRBV15 and TRBJ1-1, with 9 bases identical to TRBD1. V lost 1 base to trimming and J lost 3 bases; unmatched junction nucleotides: 9. Germline CDR1 reads LNHNV; CDR2 reads YYDKDF (reference sequence). This CDR3 has 17 residues. The CDR3 sequence is CATSRGTGVAGYTEAFF. The CDR3 DNA follows: TGTGCCACCAGCAGAGGGACAGGGGTCGCCGGTTACACTGAAGCTTTCTTT.

CDR3 amino acids: CSVHNQGVGYTF. The CDR3 nucleotides read TGCAGCGTGCATAACCAGGGTGTGGGCTACACCTTC. The V and J genes are TRBV29-1 and TRBJ1-2; D possibly corresponds to TRBD1 (5 bases). The CDR3 spans 12 residues. Per the germline V gene, CDR1 is SQVTM and CDR2 is ANQGSEA. Trimming shortened V by 6 bases and J by 8 bases, and 16 bases separated the two germline ends.

The table lists this clone with a few counts. The V call is TRBV7-3, the J call TRBJ2-7; 7 nucleotides match TRBD2. V was pared by 8 bases and J by 0 bases, with 7 bases of the junction left unmatched. The CDR3 length is 14 residues. Germline CDR1 SGHTA, CDR2 FQGTGA. The CDR3 DNA reads TGTGCCAGCGCTTTTAGCGGGCACTCCTACGAGCAGTACTTC. Amino acids: CASAFSGHSYEQYF.

CDR3 sequence (DNA): TGTGCCAGCGGCAGACCGGGACAGACCTACGAGCAGTACTTC. Amino acid sequence: CASGRPGQTYEQYF. V and J are TRBV6-6 and TRBJ2-7, with TRBD1 matching over 7 bases. The CDR3 has 14 amino acids. Germline V gene data show CDR1 as MNHNY and CDR2 as SVGAGI (reference sequence). The V segment lost 8 bases and the J segment 2 bases; nucleotides outside the gene matches: 9.

This clone turned up a few times. V gene TRBV5-6 combines with J gene TRBJ2-1; 8 nucleotides line up with TRBD1. This CDR3 spans 12 amino acids. Germline-derived CDR1 and CDR2 are SGHDT and YYEEEE. J gave up 10 bases and V 4 bases, and 4 bases lay outside the gene matches. The CDR3 DNA follows: TGTGCCAGCAGCCGCCACAGGGGGGAGCAGTTCTTC. Its protein product is CASSRHRGEQFF.

The V and J genes are TRBV19 and TRBJ2-5, with 10 bases matching TRBD1. V shed 5 bases and J 1 base; nucleotides not matched to a gene: 13. CDR3 length: 18 residues. Per germline, CDR1 LNHDA and CDR2 SQIVND (reference sequence). The CDR3 loop reads CASSLRDRGLTVQETQYF. CDR3 nucleotide sequence: TGTGCCAGTAGTCTCCGGGACAGGGGCCTTACAGTCCAAGAGACCCAGTACTTC.

This clone was observed a few times. The chain combines TRBV29-1 with TRBJ1-2, with 8 nucleotides matching TRBD1. Trimming removed 7 bases from V and 7 bases from J; junction bases left unmatched: 5. Germline V lookup: CDR1 SQVTM, CDR2 ANQGSEA. The CDR3 sequence is 11 residues long. In DNA, the CDR3 is TGCAGCGCCTTGACAGGGGTTGGCTACACCTTC. As protein: CSALTGVGYTF.

This clone was counted a few times. The rearrangement links TRBV28 to TRBJ1-5; 7 positions agree with TRBD1. CDR1 MDHEN and CDR2 SYDVKM come from the germline V gene. This CDR3 has 16 residues. The V gene end was trimmed by 6 bases and the J gene end by 1 base; junction bases not matched to a gene: 9. Written as DNA, the CDR3 is TGTGCCAGCAGCTCCGACAGGGCAAGAAGCAATCAGCCCCAGCATTTT. This encodes CASSSDRARSNQPQHF.

V and J are TRBV2 and TRBJ2-1; TRBD2 agrees at 11 bases. The CDR3 totals 16 residues. Trimming removed 7 bases from V and 8 bases from J; junction bases left unmatched: 13. CDR1 SNHLY and CDR2 FYNNEI come from the germline V gene. CDR3 sequence: CASMDWGTSGSDEQFF. For the CDR3, the DNA is TGTGCCAGCATGGACTGGGGGACTAGCGGTAGTGATGAGCAGTTCTTC.

The V gene is TRBV27, the J gene TRBJ1-5; D is uncertain. The CDR3 contains 13 residues. Between the trimmed V and J ends, which lost 2 bases and 5 bases, there was a span of 7 bases. Per the germline V gene, CDR1 is MNHEY and CDR2 is SMNVEV (reference sequence). CDR3 amino acids: CASSLAKYQPQHF. The CDR3 DNA is TGTGCCAGCAGTTTAGCGAAGTATCAGCCCCAGCATTTT.

The chain carries TRBV5-5 and TRBJ1-2, with 7 positions matching TRBD1. J was trimmed by 4 bases and V by 0 bases; bases with no gene match: 6. From germline, CDR1 is SGHKS and CDR2 YYEKEE (reference sequence). There are 15 residues in the CDR3. The CDR3 sequence: CASSLGGTAAYGYTF. CDR3 DNA: TGTGCCAGCAGCTTGGGAGGGACAGCGGCCTATGGCTACACCTTC.

The V call is TRBV5-6, the J call TRBJ2-1; D unresolved. This CDR3 contains 13 residues. Per germline, CDR1 SGHDT and CDR2 YYEEEE. V lost 0 bases to trimming and J lost 3 bases, with 4 bases between them. As DNA, the CDR3 is TGTGCCAGCAGCTTGGGAGACTACAATGAGCAGTTCTTC. It specifies CASSLGDYNEQFF. Combining the CDR3 with reference TRBV5-6 and TRBJ2-1 gives the whole variable domain DAGVTQSPTHLIKTRGQQVTLRCSPKSGHDTVSWYQQALGQGPQFIFQYYEEEERQRGNFPDRFSGHQFPNYSSELNVNALLLGDSALYLCASSLGDYNEQFFGPGTRLTVL.

This clone occurred once. The rearrangement uses TRBV12-3 or TRBV12-4 and TRBJ1-1; no clear D gene. The V end lost 7 bases, the J end lost 0 bases, and 9 bases lay between the germline ends. The CDR3 contains 13 residues. The DNA of the CDR3 is TGTGCCAGCATCGGTTTCCTGAACACTGAAGCTTTCTTT. Protein product: CASIGFLNTEAFF.

V gene TRBV4-1 combines with J gene TRBJ2-2; perhaps TRBD1 as D (6 bases). CDR3 size: 17 residues. Trimming removed 0 bases at V and 4 bases at J, with 15 bases between. Germline loops: CDR1 MGHRA, CDR2 YSYEKL. CDR3: CASSQEPRGWSTGELFF. DNA for the CDR3: TGCGCCAGCAGCCAAGAGCCCAGGGGATGGAGCACCGGGGAGCTGTTTTTT.

This clone was observed a few times. In DNA, the CDR3 is TGTGCCAGCAGCCTCCGGGACACCAACACCGGGGAGCTGTTTTTT. This sequence encodes CASSLRDTNTGELFF. The chain is built from TRBV4-2 and TRBJ2-2; TRBD1 is a possible D gene (6 bases). Germline V lookup: CDR1 LGHNA, CDR2 YNFKEQ. CDR3 size: 15 residues. Deletions cut 4 bases from V and 2 bases from J, with 11 bases between.

As DNA, the CDR3 is TGTGCCAGCAGCTACTCACACAATGAGCAGTTCTTC. As protein: CASSYSHNEQFF. V and J are TRBV9 and TRBJ2-1, with D hard to call. The CDR3 sequence is 12 residues long. Germline loops: CDR1 SGDLS, CDR2 YYNGEE. V was clipped by 4 bases and J by 5 bases, with 7 bases between them.

The CDR3 region has the DNA TGTGCCAGCAGCCAACAGGGAAACACCGGGGAGCTGTTTTTT. It is translated as CASSQQGNTGELFF. The chain employs TRBV3-1 (or the pseudogene TRBV3-2) and TRBJ2-2, with a possible D match to TRBD1 (5 bases). V lost 2 bases to trimming and J lost 2 bases, with 6 bases between them. The length of the CDR3 is 14 residues. CDR1 and CDR2 from the germline V gene are LGHDT and YNNKEL (reference sequence).

This sequence joins TRBV4-1 and TRBJ2-7, with TRBD1 matching 7 bases. Trimming cost V 2 bases and J 2 bases; bases outside gene matches: 3. This CDR3 spans 14 amino acids. Germline V CDR1 and CDR2: MGHRA, YSYEKL. The CDR3, as DNA: TGCGCCAGCAGCCAACGGGACAGAACCTACGAGCAGTACTTC. It yields the protein CASSQRDRTYEQYF.

The chain carries TRBV11-3 and TRBJ1-2; no definite D call. V lost 11 bases to trimming and J lost 6 bases, with 25 bases between them. Per the germline V gene, CDR1 is SGHNT and CDR2 is YENEEA. The CDR3 runs to 15 residues. CDR3 loop: CAPRSFRGGIDGYTF. The DNA for the CDR3 is TGTGCCCCTCGGTCCTTTCGGGGAGGGATCGATGGCTACACCTTC.

The chain is built from TRBV7-8 and TRBJ2-7, with TRBD2 as a possible D gene (5 bases). V lost 4 bases to trimming and J lost 3 bases, with 13 bases between them. Germline V gives CDR1 SGHVS, CDR2 FQNEAQ. This CDR3 region has 14 residues. The CDR3 nucleotides read TGTGCCAGCAGCTCCCGGACTTCCAGCTACGAGCAGTACTTC. It encodes CASSSRTSSYEQYF.

This clone has just a few counts. V gene TRBV6-5 combines with J gene TRBJ1-5, with 7 positions matching TRBD1. The CDR3 extends over 14 amino acids. Germline assignment: CDR1 MNHEY and CDR2 SVGAGI. Unmatched junction bases numbered 6, after V lost 3 bases and J lost 7 bases. The CDR3 loop is CASSYRQGGQPQHF. CDR3 coding DNA: TGTGCCAGCAGTTATAGACAGGGTGGACAGCCCCAGCATTTT.

The count of this clone is one. The chain carries TRBV24-1 and TRBJ2-5, with D unclear. CDR3 length: 15 amino acids. With 0 bases removed from V and 3 bases from J, the gap between germline ends came to 10 bases. Germline loops: CDR1 KGHDR, CDR2 SFDVKD. CDR3 nucleotide sequence: TGTGCCACCAGTGATTTGGGCGTCGAGGAAGAGACCCAGTACTTC. This gives the protein CATSDLGVEEETQYF.

The V and J genes are TRBV6-5 and TRBJ1-2; a possible D gene is TRBD1 (5 bases). The V end was cut by 6 bases, the J end by 4 bases, with 12 bases between. Germline CDR1 is MNHEY and CDR2 is SVGAGI. CDR3 size: 13 residues. CDR3 loop: CASSGTLLYGYTF. The CDR3 DNA follows: TGTGCCAGCAGCGGGACTCTACTCTATGGCTACACCTTC.

The chain has TRBV9 and TRBJ2-2; 9 bases are shared with TRBD1. Germline V gene lookup returns CDR1 SGDLS and CDR2 YYNGEE. This CDR3 region has 16 residues. With V trimmed by 3 bases and J by 6 bases, 9 bases remained unmatched. The CDR3 here is CASSAHGTGKAGELFF. Written as DNA, the CDR3 is TGTGCCAGCAGCGCCCACGGGACAGGGAAGGCCGGGGAGCTGTTTTTT.

This rearrangement joins TRBV6-6 to TRBJ2-5, with 11 bases lining up with TRBD2. CDR3 length: 15 amino acids. Germline CDR1 and CDR2: MNHNY and SVGAGI (reference sequence). V dropped 4 bases and J dropped 5; count of bases not matched to a gene: 6. The CDR3 reads CASSFSGRALETQYF. CDR3 DNA sequence: TGTGCCAGCAGTTTTAGCGGGAGGGCCTTGGAGACCCAGTACTTC.

The CDR3 DNA reads as TGTGCCAGCAGTAAACAGGCAACCAACACTGAAGCTTTCTTT. Residues: CASSKQATNTEAFF. V is TRBV2 and J is TRBJ1-1; possible D gene TRBD1, 5 bases. The germline CDR1 and CDR2 sequences are SNHLY and FYNNEI. This CDR3 comprises 14 residues. The ends were cut back, 5 bases at V and 2 bases at J, with 12 bases in the middle.

The rearrangement links TRBV11-2 to TRBJ2-7; D call uncertain. V lost 1 base, J lost 3 bases, and 7 bases lay in between. Germline V gives CDR1 SGHAT, CDR2 FQNNGV. This CDR3 contains 13 residues. This CDR3 is CASSLVPGYEQYF. The CDR3 coding sequence is TGTGCCAGCAGCTTAGTTCCGGGCTACGAGCAGTACTTC. The whole variable domain, remainder taken from reference TRBV11-2 and TRBJ2-7, is EAGVAQSPRYKIIEKRQSVAFWCNPISGHATLYWYQQILGQGPKLLIQFQNNGVVDDSQLPKDRFSAERLKGVDSTLKIQPAKLEDSAVYLCASSLVPGYEQYFGPGTRLTVT.